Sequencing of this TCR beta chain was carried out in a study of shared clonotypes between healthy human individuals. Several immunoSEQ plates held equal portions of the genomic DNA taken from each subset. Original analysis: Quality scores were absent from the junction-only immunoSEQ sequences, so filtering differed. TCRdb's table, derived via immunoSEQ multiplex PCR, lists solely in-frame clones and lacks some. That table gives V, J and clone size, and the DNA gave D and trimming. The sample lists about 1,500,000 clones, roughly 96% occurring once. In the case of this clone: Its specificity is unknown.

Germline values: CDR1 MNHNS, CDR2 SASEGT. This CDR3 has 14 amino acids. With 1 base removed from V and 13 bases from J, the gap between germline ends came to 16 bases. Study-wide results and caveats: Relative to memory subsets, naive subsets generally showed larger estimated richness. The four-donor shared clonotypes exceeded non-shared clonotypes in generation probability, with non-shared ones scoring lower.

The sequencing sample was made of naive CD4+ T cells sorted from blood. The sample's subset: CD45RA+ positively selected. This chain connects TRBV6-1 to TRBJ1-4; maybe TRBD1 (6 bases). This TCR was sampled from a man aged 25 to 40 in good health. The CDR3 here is CASSEGRSRGLLFF. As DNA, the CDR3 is TGTGCCAGCAGTGAAGGGCGTTCGAGGGGGTTACTGTTTTTT.